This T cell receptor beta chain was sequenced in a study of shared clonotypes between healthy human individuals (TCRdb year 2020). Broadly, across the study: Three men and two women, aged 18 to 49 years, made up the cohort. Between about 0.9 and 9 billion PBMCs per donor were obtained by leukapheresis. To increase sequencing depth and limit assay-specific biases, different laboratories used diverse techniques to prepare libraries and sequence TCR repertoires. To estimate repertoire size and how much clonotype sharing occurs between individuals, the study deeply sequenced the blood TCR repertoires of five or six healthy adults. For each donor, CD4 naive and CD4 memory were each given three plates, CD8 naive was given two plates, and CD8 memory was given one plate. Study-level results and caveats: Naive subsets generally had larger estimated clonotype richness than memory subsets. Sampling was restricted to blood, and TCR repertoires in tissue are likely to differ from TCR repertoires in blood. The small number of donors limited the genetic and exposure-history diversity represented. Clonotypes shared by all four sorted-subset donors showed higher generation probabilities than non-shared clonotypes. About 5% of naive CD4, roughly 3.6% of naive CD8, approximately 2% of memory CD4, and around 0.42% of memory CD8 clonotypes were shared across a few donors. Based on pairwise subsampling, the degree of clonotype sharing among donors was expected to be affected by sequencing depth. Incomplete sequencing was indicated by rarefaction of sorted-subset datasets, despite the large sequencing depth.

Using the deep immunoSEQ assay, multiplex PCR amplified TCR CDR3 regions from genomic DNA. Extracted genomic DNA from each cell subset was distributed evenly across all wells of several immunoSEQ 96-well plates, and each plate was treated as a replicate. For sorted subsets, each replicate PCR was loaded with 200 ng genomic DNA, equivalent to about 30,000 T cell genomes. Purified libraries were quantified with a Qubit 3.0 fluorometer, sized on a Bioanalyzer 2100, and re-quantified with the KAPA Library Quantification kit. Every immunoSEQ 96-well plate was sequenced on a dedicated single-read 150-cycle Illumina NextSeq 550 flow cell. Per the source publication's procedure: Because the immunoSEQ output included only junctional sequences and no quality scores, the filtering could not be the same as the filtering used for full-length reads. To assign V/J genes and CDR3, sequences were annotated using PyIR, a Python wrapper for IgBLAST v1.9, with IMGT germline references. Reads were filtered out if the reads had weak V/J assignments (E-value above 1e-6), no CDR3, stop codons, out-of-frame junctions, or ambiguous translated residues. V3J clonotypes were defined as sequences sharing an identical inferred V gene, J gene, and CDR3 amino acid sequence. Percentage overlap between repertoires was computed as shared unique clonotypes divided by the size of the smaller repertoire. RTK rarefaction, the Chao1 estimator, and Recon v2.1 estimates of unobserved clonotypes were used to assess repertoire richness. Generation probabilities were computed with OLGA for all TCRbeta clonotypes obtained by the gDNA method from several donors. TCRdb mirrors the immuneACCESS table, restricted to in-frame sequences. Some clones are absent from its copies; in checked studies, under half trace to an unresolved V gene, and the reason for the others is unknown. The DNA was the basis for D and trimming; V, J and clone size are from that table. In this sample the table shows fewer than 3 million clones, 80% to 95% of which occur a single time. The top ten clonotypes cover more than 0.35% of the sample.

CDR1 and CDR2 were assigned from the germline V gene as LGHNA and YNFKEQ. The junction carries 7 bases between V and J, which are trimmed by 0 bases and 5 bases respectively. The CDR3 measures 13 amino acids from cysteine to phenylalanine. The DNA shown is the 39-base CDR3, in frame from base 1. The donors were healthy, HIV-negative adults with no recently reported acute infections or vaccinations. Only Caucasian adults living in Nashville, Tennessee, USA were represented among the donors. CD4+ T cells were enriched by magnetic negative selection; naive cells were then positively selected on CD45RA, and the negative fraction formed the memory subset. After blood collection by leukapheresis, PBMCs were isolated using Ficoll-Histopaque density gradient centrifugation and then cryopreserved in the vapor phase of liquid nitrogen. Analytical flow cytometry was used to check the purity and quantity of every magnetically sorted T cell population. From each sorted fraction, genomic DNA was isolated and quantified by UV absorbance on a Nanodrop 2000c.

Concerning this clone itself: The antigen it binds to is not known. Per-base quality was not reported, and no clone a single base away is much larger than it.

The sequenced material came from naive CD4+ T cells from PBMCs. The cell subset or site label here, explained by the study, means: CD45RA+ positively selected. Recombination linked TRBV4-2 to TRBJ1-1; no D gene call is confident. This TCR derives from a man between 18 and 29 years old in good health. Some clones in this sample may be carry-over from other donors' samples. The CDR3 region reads CASSQEQRTEAFF. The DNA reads TGTGCCAGCAGCCAAGAACAACGGACTGAAGCTTTCTTT.